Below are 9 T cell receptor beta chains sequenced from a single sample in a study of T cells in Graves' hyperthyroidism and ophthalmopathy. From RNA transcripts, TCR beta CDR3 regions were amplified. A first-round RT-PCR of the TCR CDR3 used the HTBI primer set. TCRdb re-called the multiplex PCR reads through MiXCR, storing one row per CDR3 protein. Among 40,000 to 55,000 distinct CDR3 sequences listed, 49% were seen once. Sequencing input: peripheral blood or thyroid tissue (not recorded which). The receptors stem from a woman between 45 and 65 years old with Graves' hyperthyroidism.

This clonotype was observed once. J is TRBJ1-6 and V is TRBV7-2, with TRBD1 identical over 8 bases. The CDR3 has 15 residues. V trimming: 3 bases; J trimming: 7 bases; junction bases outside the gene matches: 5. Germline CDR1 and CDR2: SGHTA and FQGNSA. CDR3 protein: CASSLTGDGNSPLHF. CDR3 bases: TGTGCCAGCAGCTTGACAGGGGATGGGAATTCACCCCTCCACTTT.

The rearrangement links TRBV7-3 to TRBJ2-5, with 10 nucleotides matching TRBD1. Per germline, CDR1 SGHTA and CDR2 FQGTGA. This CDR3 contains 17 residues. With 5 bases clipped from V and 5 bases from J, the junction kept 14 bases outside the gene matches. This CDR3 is CASSLRGGTGASETQYF. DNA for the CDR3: TGTGCCAGCAGCCTCCGGGGGGGGACAGGGGCCAGCGAGACCCAGTACTTC.

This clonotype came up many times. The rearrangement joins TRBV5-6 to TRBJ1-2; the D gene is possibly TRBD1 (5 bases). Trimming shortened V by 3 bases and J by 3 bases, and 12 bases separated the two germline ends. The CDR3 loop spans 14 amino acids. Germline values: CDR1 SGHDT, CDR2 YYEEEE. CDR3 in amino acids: CASSWGTEHYGYTF. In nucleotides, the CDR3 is TGTGCCAGCAGCTGGGGGACGGAACACTATGGCTACACCTTC.

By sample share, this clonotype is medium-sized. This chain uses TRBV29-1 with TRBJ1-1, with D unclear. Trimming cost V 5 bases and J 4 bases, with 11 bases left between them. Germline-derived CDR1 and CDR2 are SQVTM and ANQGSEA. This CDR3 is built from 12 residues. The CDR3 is CSVRVRGTEAFF. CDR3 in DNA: TGCAGCGTTAGGGTACGTGGCACTGAAGCTTTCTTT.

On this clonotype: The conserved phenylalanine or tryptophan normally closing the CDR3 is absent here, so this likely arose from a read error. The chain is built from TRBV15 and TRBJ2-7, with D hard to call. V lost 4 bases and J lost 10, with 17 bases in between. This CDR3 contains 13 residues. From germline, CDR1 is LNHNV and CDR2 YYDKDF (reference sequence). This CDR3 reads CATSIKVGQVQYL. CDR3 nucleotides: TGTGCCACCAGCATCAAAGTAGGGCAGGTACAGTACCTC.

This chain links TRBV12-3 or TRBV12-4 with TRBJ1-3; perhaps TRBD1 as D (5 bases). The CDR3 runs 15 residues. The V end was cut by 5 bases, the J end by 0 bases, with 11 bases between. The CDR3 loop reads CASSAGRLSGNTIYF. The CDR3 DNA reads TGTGCCAGCAGTGCAGGGCGGCTCTCTGGAAACACCATATATTTT.

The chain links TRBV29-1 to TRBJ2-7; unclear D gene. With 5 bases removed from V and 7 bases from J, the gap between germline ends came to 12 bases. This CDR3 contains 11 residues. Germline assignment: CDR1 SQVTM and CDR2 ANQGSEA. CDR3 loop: CSVSPAGEQYF. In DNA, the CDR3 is TGCAGCGTTTCACCCGCTGGGGAGCAGTACTTC.

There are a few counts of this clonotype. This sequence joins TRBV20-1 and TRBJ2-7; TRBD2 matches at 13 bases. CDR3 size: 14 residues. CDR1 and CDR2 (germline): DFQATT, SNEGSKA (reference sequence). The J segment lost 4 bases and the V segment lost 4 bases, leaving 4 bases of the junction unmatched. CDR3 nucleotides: TGCAGTGCTATAAGGACTAGCGGGAGTTACGAGCAGTACTTC. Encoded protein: CSAIRTSGSYEQYF.

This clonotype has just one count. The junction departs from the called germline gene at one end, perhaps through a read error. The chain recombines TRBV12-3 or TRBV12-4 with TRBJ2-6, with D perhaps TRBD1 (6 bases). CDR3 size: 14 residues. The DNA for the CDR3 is TGTGCCAGCAGTTTAGACAGGGTTGGAATCCCTGAAGCTTTC. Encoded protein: CASSLDRVGIPEAF.